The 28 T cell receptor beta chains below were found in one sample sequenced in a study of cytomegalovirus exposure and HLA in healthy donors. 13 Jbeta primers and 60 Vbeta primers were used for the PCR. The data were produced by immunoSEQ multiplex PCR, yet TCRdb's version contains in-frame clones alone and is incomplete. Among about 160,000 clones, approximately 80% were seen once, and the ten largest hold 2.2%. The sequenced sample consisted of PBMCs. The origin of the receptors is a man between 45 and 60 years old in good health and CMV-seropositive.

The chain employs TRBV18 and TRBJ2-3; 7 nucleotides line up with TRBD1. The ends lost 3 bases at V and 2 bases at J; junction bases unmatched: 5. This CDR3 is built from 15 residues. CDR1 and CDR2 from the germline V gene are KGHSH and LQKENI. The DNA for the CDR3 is TGTGCCAGCTCACCGGGACAGTTTTCCACAGATACGCAGTATTTT. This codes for CASSPGQFSTDTQYF.

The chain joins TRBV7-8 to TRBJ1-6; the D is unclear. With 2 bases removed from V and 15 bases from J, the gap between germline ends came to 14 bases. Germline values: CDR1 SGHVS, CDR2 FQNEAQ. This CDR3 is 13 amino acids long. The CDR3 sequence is CASSLNSPPHLHF. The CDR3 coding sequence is TGTGCCAGCAGCTTAAACAGCCCACCTCACCTCCACTTT.

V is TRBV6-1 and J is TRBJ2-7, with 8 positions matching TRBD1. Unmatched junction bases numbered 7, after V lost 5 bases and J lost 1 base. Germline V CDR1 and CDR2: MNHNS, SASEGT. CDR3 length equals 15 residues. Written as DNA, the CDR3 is TGTGCCAGCAGTCCCGACAGGGGCCGTTCCTACGAGCAGTACTTC. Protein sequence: CASSPDRGRSYEQYF.

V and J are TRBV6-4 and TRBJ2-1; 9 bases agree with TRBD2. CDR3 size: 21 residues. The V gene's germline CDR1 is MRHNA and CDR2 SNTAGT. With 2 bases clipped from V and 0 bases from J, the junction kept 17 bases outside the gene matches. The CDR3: CASSDAGMSGGLPGSYNEQFF. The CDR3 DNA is TGTGCCAGCAGTGACGCGGGAATGAGCGGGGGGCTCCCGGGCTCCTACAATGAGCAGTTCTTC.

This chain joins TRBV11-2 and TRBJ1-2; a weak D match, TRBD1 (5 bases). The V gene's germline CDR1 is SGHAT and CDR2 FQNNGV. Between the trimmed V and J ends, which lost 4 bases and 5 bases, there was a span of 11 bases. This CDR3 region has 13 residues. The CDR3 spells CASSSSGLYGYTF. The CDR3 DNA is TGTGCCAGCAGCTCCTCGGGACTTTATGGCTACACCTTC.

The CDR3 DNA sequence: TGCGCCAGCAGCTTAACCGGGACAGGTACAGATACGCAGTATTTT. Amino acids: CASSLTGTGTDTQYF. The chain has TRBV10-2 and TRBJ2-3; 8 bases align to TRBD1. After removal of 6 bases from V and 3 bases from J, the junction contained 8 bases not matched to a gene. CDR1 and CDR2 (germline): WSHSY, SAAADI. CDR3 length equals 15 residues.

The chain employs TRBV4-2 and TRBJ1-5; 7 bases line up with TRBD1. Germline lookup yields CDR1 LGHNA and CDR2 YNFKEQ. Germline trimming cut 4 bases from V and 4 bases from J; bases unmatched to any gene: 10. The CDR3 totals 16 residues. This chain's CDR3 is CASSPRTGMGNQPQHF. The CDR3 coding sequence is TGTGCCAGCAGCCCCCGGACAGGAATGGGGAATCAGCCCCAGCATTTT.

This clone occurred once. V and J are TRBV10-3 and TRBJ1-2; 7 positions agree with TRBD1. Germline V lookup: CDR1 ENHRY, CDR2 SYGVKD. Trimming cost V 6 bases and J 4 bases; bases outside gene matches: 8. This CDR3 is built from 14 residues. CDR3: CAIRQGGIGYGYTF. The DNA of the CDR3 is TGTGCCATCAGGCAGGGGGGAATTGGCTATGGCTACACCTTC.

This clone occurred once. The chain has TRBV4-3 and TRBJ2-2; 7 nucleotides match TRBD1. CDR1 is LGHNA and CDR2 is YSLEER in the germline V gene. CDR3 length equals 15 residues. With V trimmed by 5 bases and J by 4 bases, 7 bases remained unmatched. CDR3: CASSSPRQGTGELFF. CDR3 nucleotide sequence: TGCGCCAGCAGCTCTCCCCGACAGGGCACCGGGGAGCTGTTTTTT.

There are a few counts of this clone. This CDR3 reads CASSVQGQGLFTLHF. Here the CDR3 DNA reads TGTGCCAGCAGCGTCCAAGGACAGGGACTATTCACCCTCCACTTT. The chain uses TRBV7-9 and TRBJ1-6; 8 nucleotides match TRBD1. Germline V gene lookup returns CDR1 SEHNR and CDR2 FQNEAQ (reference sequence). With V trimmed by 5 bases and J by 14 bases, 14 bases remained unmatched. CDR3 length: 15 residues.

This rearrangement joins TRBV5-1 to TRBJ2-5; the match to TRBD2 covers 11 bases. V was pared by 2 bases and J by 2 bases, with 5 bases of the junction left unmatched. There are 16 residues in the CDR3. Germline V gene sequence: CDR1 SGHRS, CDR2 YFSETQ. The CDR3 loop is CASSFGTSGTQETQYF. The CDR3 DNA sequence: TGCGCCAGCAGCTTTGGGACTAGCGGAACACAAGAGACCCAGTACTTC.

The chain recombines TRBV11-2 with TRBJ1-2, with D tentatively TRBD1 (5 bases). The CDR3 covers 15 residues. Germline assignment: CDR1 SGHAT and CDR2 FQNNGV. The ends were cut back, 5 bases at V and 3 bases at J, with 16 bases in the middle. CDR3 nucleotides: TGTGCCAGCAGCCATGTGATGAGACAGTACTATGGCTACACCTTC. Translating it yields CASSHVMRQYYGYTF.

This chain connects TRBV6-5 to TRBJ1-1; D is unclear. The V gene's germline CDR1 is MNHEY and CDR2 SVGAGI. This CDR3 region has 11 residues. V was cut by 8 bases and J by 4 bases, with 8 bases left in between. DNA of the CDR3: TGTGCCAGCGGGTGGAGCACTGAAGCTTTCTTT. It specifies CASGWSTEAFF.

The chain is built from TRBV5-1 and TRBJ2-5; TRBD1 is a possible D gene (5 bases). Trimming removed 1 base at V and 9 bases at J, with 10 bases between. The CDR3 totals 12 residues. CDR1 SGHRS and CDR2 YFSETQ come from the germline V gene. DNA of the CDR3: TGCGCCAGCAGCTTGAGGGGCGAGTCCCAGTACTTC. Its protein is CASSLRGESQYF.

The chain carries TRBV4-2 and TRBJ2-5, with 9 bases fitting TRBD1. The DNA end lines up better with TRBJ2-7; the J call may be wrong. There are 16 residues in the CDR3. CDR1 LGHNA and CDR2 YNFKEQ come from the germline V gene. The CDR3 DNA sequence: TGTGCCAGCAGCCAAGAGATCGGGACAGGGAACTACGAGCAGTACTTC. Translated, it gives CASSQEIGTGNYEQYF.

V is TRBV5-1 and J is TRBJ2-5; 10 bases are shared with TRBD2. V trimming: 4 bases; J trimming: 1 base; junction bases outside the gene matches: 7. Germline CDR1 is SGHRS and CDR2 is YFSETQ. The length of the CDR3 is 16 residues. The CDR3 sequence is CASSLNSGGSQETQYF. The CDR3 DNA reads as TGCGCCAGCAGCCTAAATAGCGGGGGGTCCCAAGAGACCCAGTACTTC.

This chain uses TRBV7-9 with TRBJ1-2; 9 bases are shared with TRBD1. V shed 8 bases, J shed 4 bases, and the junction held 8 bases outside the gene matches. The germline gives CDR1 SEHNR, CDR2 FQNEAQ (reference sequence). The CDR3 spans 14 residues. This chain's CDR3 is CASLGQGNFYGYTF. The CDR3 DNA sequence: TGTGCCAGCCTCGGACAGGGGAATTTCTATGGCTACACCTTC.

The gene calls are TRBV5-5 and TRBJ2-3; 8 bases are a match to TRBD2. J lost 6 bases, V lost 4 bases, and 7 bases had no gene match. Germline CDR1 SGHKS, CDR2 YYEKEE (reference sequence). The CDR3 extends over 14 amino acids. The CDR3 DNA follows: TGTGCCAGCAGCCTGAGCGGGGGCAGGGATACGCAGTATTTT. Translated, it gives CASSLSGGRDTQYF.

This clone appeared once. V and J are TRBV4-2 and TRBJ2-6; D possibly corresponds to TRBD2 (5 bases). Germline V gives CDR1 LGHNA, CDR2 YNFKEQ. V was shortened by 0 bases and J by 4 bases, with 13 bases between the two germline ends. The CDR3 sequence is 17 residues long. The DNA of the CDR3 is TGTGCCAGCAGCCAAGAAGGAACGGGATCCGGGGCCAACGTCCTGACTTTC. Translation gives CASSQEGTGSGANVLTF.

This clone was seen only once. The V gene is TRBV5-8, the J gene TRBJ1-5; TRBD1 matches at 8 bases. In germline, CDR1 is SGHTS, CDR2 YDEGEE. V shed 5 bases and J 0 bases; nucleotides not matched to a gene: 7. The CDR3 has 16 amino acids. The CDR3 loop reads CASSPGQAYSNQPQHF. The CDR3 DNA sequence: TGTGCCAGCAGTCCGGGACAGGCCTATAGCAATCAGCCCCAGCATTTT.

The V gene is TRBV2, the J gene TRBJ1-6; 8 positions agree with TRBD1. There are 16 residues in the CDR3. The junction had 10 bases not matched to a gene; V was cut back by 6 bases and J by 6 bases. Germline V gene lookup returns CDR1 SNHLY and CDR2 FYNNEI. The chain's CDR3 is CASRARTGSANSPLHF. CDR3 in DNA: TGTGCCAGCAGAGCCAGGACAGGGTCCGCTAATTCACCCCTCCACTTT.

DNA of the CDR3: TGTGCCAGCAGAAGCTCGGGTAGGGGACTTTCTTACGAGCAGTACTTC. It yields the protein CASRSSGRGLSYEQYF. The chain carries TRBV27 and TRBJ2-5, with D tentatively TRBD2 (6 bases). TRBJ2-7 explains the end of the DNA better; the J call may be wrong. This CDR3 region has 16 residues. CDR1 and CDR2 (germline): MNHEY, SMNVEV (reference sequence).

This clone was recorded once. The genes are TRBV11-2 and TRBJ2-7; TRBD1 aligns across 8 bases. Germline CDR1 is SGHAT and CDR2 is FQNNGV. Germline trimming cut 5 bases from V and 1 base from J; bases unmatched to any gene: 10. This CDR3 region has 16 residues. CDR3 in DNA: TGTGCCAGCAGCCCAACCGGACAGGGACTTTCCTACGAGCAGTACTTC. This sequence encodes CASSPTGQGLSYEQYF.

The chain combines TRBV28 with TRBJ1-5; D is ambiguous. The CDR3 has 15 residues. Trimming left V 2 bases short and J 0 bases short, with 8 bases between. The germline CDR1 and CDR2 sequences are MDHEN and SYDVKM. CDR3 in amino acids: CASSLMTNSNQPQHF. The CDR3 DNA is TGTGCCAGCAGTTTAATGACTAATAGCAATCAGCCCCAGCATTTT. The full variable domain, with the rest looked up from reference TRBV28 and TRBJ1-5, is DVKVTQSSRYLVKRTGEKVFLECVQDMDHENMFWYRQDPGLGLRLIYFSYDVKMKEKGDIPEGYSVSREKKERFSLILESASTNQTSMYLCASSLMTNSNQPQHFGDGTRLSIL.

CDR3 sequence (DNA): TGTGCCAGCAGCGCCTTGGACAGTAGCAATCAGCCCCAGCATTTT. It translates to CASSALDSSNQPQHF. The V and J genes are TRBV9 and TRBJ1-5; a possible D gene is TRBD1 (6 bases). Germline V lookup: CDR1 SGDLS, CDR2 YYNGEE. Trimming pared 3 bases from V and 0 bases from J, leaving 10 bases between. The CDR3 length is 15 residues. Filled out from reference TRBV9 and TRBJ1-5, the complete variable domain reads DSGVTQTPKHLITATGQRVTLRCSPRSGDLSVYWYQQSLDQGLQFLIQYYNGEERAKGNILERFSAQQFPDLHSELNLSSLELGDSALYFCASSALDSSNQPQHFGDGTRLSIL.

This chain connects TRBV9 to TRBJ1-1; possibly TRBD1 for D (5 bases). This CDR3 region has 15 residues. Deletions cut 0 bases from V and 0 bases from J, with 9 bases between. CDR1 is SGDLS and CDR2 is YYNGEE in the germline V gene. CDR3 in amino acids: CASSVGGAMNTEAFF. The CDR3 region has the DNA TGTGCCAGCAGCGTAGGCGGGGCCATGAACACTGAAGCTTTCTTT.

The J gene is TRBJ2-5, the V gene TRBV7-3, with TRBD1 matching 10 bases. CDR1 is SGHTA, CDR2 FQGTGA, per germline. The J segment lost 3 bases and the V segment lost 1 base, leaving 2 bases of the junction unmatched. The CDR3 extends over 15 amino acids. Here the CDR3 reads CASSLMTGGEETQYF. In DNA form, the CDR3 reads TGTGCCAGCAGCTTAATGACAGGGGGCGAAGAGACCCAGTACTTC.

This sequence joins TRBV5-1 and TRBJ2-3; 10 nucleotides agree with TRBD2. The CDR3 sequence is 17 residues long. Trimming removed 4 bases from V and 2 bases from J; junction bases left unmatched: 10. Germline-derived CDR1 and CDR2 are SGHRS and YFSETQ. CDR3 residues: CASSARPLAGVTDTQYF. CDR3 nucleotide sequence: TGCGCCAGCAGCGCCCGTCCCCTAGCGGGGGTCACAGATACGCAGTATTTT.